This T cell receptor beta chain was retrieved from a study of cytomegalovirus exposure and HLA in healthy donors. Study summary: The 130 or so validation repertoires, a later analysis reported, used the same platform as the approximately 730 repertoires from the first cohort. Regarding the study as a whole: Whilst most TCR sequences proved rare, a subset of public TCRs occurred across many donors. A later analysis found first-cohort TCR clusters tended to co-occur in the 90 to 150 validation repertoires.

With respect to this clone: As yet, its antigen is unknown.

The donors were members of the roughly 130-subject validation cohort (separate from the approximately 670-subject first cohort). V was clipped by 2 bases and J by 7 bases, with 18 bases between them. The CDR3 consists of 15 residues. CDR1 is MNHEY, CDR2 SMNVEV, per germline (reference sequence). Repertoires were generated with immunoSEQ multiplex PCR, while TCRdb's copy carries only in-frame clones and drops some. The sample includes some 140,000 clones, roughly 86% of them seen just once. This receptor was identified in a woman in her 30s in good health and CMV-seronegative. The specimen sequenced was PBMCs. This chain connects TRBV27 to TRBJ2-7; tentatively, D is TRBD2 (5 bases). The CDR3 here is CASSLTGLYGGEQYF. The CDR3 coding sequence is TGTGCCAGCAGTTTAACTGGCCTCTACGGCGGGGAGCAGTACTTC.